The clone carrying this T cell receptor beta chain was recorded at least ten times. The target antigen is unknown. These data originate in a study of T-cell reconstitution after alpha-beta-depleted transplantation in children. CDR1 and CDR2 (germline): ENHRY, SYGVKD. The CDR3 consists of 16 residues. The V gene end was trimmed by 3 bases and the J gene end by 3 bases; junction bases not matched to a gene: 10. It was with unique molecular identifiers that the TCRbeta library was prepared. TCRdb recomputed calls from the PCR reads with MiXCR, one row per CDR3 protein. The sample has hundreds of thousands of distinct CDR3 sequences; about 23% are singletons. Points from the study as a whole: Alpha-beta T cells about two months after transplant reportedly derived from several hundred expanded graft clones.

The sequence derives from a girl under 10 years old with Fanconi anemia, due to receive a stem cell transplant. Here the sequenced sample was PBMCs, taken before TCRalphabeta/CD19-depleted stem cell transplant. The chain links TRBV10-3 to TRBJ2-7; 8 bases match TRBD1. The CDR3 nucleotides are TGTGCCATCAGTGAACCGGGACAGGCCTCACTCTACGAGCAGTACTTC. Translating gives CAISEPGQASLYEQYF.